This T cell receptor (beta chain) was captured by sequencing in a study of shared clonotypes between healthy human individuals. The CDR3 is made up of 13 amino acids. Losses at the gene ends were 5 bases for V and 5 bases for J; bases not matched to a gene: 3. From germline, CDR1 is MNHNS and CDR2 SASEGT. This table comes from immunoSEQ multiplex PCR, and its TCRdb copy is limited to in-frame clones, with some not included. The sample holds approximately 1,000,000 clones, approximately 80% seen once. Donation came from healthy HIV-negative adults that had no recent acute infections or vaccinations. Among the donors, all were Caucasian adults who lived in Nashville, Tennessee. The study's findings and limits: Only a few donors were included, so the genetic and exposure-history diversity represented was limited. The sole specimen, blood, was sampled, and tissue repertoires likely differ.

Notes on this clone: Its antigen is not identified.

Sample: memory CD4+ T cells from PBMCs. As to subset: CD45RA-negative fraction. This clonotype was sampled from a man aged 18 to 29 in good health. Some clones in this sample may be carry-over from other donors' samples. The gene calls are TRBV6-1 and TRBJ1-1; TRBD1 matches 9 bases. The CDR3 protein is CASSRQGGTEAFF. CDR3 DNA: TGTGCCAGCAGTAGACAGGGGGGTACTGAAGCTTTCTTT.